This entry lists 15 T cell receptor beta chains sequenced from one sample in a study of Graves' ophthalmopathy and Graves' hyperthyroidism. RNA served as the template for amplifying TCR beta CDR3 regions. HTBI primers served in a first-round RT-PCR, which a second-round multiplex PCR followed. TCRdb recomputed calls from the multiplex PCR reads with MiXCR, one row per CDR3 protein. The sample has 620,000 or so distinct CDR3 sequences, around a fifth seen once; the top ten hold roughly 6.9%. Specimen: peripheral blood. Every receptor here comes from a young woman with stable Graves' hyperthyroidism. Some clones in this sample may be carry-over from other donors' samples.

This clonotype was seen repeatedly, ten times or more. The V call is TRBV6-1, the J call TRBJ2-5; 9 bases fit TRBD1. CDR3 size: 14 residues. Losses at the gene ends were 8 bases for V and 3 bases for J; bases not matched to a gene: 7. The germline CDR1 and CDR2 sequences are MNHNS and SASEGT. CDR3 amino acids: CASHSRTGEETQYF. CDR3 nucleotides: TGTGCCAGCCATTCCAGGACAGGGGAAGAGACCCAGTACTTC.

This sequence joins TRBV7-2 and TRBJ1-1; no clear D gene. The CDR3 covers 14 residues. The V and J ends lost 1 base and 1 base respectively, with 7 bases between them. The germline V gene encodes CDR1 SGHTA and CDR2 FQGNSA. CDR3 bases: TGTGCCAGCAGCTTAGAAAGGGCGAACACTGAAGCTTTCTTT. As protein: CASSLERANTEAFF.

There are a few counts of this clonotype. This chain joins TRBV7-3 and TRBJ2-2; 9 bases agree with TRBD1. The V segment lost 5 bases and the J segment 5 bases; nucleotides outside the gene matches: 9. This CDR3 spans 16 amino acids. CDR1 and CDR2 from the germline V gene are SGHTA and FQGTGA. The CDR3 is CASSRQAGQGTGELFF. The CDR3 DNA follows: TGTGCCAGCAGCCGTCAAGCGGGACAGGGAACCGGGGAGCTGTTTTTT.

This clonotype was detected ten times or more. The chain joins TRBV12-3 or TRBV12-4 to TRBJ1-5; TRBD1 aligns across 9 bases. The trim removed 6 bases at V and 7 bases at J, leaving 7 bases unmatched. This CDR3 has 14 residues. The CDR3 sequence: CASSKQGAVQPQHF. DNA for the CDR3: TGTGCCAGCAGCAAACAGGGGGCCGTCCAGCCCCAGCATTTT.

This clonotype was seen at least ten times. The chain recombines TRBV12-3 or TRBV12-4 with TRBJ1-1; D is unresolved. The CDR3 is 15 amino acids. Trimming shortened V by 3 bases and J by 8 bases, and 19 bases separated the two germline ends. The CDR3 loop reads CASSFGTAPLREAFF. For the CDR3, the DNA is TGTGCCAGCAGTTTCGGCACAGCACCTCTTCGGGAAGCTTTCTTT.

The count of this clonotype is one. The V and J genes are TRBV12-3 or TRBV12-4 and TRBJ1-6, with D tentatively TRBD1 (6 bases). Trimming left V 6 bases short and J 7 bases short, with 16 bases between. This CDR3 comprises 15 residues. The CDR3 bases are TGTGCCAGCAGCGCGACAGGTTTAGAAAATTCACCCCTCCACTTT. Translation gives CASSATGLENSPLHF.

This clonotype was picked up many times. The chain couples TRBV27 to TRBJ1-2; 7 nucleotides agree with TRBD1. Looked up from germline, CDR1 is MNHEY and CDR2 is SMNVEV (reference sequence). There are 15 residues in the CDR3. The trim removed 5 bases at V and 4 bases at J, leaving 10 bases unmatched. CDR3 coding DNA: TGTGCCAGCAGTCTGGTCACAGGGGATGCCTATGGCTACACCTTC. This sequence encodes CASSLVTGDAYGYTF.

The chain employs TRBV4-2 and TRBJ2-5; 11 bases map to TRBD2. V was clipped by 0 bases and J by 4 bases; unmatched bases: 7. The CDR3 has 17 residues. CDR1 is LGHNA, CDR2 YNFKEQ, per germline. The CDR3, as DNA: TGTGCCAGCAGCCAAGAGAGTGTACTAGCGGGAGTAGAGACCCAGTACTTC. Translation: CASSQESVLAGVETQYF.

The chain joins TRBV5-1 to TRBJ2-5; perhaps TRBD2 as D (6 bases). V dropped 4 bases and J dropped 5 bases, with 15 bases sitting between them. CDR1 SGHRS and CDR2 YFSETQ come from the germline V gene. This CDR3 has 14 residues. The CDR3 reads CASSPGQSGETQYF. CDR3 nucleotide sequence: TGCGCCAGCAGCCCTGGGCAGAGCGGGGAGACCCAGTACTTC.

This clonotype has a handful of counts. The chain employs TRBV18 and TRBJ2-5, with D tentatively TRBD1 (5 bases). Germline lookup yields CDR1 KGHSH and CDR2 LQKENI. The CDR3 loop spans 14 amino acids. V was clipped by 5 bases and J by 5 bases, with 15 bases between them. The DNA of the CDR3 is TGTGCCAGCTCAAGGTCTGGGGCGAAGGAGACCCAGTACTTC. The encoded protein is CASSRSGAKETQYF.

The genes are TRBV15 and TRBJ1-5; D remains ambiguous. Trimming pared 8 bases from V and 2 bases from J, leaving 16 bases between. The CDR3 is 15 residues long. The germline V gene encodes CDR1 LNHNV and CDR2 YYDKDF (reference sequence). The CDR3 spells CATQPSREGNQPQHF. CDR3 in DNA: TGTGCCACCCAACCCTCCCGAGAGGGCAATCAGCCCCAGCATTTT.

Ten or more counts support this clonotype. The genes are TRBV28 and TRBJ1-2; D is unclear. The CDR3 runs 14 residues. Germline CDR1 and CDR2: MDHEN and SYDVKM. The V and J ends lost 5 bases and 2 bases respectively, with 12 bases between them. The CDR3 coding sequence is TGTGCCAGCAGTAGTGGCAGGCCCAACTATGGCTACACCTTC. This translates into CASSSGRPNYGYTF.

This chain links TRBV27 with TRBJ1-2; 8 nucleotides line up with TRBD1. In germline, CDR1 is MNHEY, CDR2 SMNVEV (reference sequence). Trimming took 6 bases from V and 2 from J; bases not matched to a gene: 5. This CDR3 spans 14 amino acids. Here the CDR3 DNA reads TGTGCCAGCAGAAACAGGGGGTGGAACTATGGCTACACCTTC. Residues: CASRNRGWNYGYTF.

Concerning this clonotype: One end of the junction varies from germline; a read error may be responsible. The CDR3 here is CAGSLAGGSYEQYF. The CDR3 nucleotides are TGTGCCGGCAGTTTGGCAGGCGGCTCCTACGAGCAGTACTTC. V and J are TRBV28 and TRBJ2-7; D not resolved. Germline values: CDR1 MDHEN, CDR2 SYDVKM. The CDR3 has 14 residues.

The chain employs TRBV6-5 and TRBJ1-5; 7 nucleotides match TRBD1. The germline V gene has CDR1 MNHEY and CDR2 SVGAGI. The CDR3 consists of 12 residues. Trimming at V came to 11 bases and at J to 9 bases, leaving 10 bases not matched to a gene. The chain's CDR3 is CAAQGGGSPQHF. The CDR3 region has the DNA TGTGCCGCCCAGGGGGGGGGATCGCCCCAGCATTTT.